These T cell receptor beta chains were read from a single sample in a study of cytomegalovirus exposure and HLA in healthy donors. Clones were read by immunoSEQ multiplex PCR, and TCRdb kept only the in-frame ones, dropping some. This sample yields 210,000 or so clones, of which roughly 80% are seen a single time; around 2.2% belongs to the top ten. Source material: PBMCs. The origin of the receptors is a woman aged 25-40 years in good health and CMV-seropositive. Each CDR3 is given with its conserved first and last residue. A D gene is named only where the DNA matches it firmly. Not all rows give a size; the values are once, few, many and, for expanded clones, a class.

len: 16
abundance: few
v_gene: TRBV25-1
d_gene: NA
j_gene: TRBJ2-2
CDR3aa: CASSDPRGGGTGELFF
CDR3nt: TGTGCCAGCAGTGACCCTAGGGGGGGAGGCACCGGGGAGCTGTTTTTT

len: 13
abundance: NA
v_gene: TRBV18
d_gene: NA
j_gene: TRBJ1-1
CDR3aa: CASSQTWETEAFF
CDR3nt: TGTGCCAGCTCACAAACATGGGAGACAGAAGCTTTCTTT

len: 15
abundance: NA
v_gene: TRBV7-2
d_gene: TRBD1
j_gene: TRBJ1-5
CDR3aa: CASSSDRGSNQPQHF
CDR3nt: TGTGCCAGCAGCTCGGACAGGGGTAGCAATCAGCCCCAGCATTTT

len: 11
abundance: NA
v_gene: TRBV2
d_gene: TRBD1
j_gene: TRBJ2-7
CDR3aa: CARRDRDEQYF
CDR3nt: TGTGCCAGGAGGGACAGGGACGAGCAGTACTTC

len: 12
abundance: once
v_gene: TRBV15
d_gene: NA
j_gene: TRBJ2-7
CDR3aa: CATSRTGYEQYF
CDR3nt: TGTGCCACCAGCAGAACGGGATATGAGCAGTACTTC

len: 14
abundance: NA
v_gene: TRBV19
d_gene: TRBD1
j_gene: TRBJ1-5
CDR3aa: CASSGRTGSQPQHF
CDR3nt: TGTGCCAGTAGTGGTCGGACAGGGAGTCAGCCCCAGCATTTT

len: 16
abundance: NA
v_gene: TRBV5-1
d_gene: NA
j_gene: TRBJ2-1
CDR3aa: CASSLVRGATYNEQFF
CDR3nt: TGCGCCAGCAGCTTGGTTCGCGGGGCGACCTACAATGAGCAGTTCTTC

len: 15
abundance: NA
v_gene: TRBV4-2
d_gene: NA
j_gene: TRBJ2-4
CDR3aa: CASSQDPSLRNIQYF
CDR3nt: TGTGCCAGCAGCCAAGACCCTAGCCTGAGAAACATTCAGTACTTC

len: 20
abundance: once
v_gene: TRBV6-1
d_gene: TRBD2
j_gene: TRBJ2-7
CDR3aa: CASSERGSFEGLAGHYEQYF
CDR3nt: TGTGCCAGCAGTGAACGAGGGTCCTTTGAGGGACTAGCGGGACATTACGAGCAGTACTTC

len: 13
abundance: NA
v_gene: TRBV27
d_gene: NA
j_gene: TRBJ1-1
CDR3aa: CASSFSRGSEAFF
CDR3nt: TGTGCCAGCAGTTTCTCCAGGGGCTCTGAAGCTTTCTTT

len: 16
abundance: NA
v_gene: TRBV27
d_gene: TRBD2
j_gene: TRBJ2-6
CDR3aa: CASRGTSGTGANVLTF
CDR3nt: TGTGCCAGCAGGGGGACTAGCGGGACTGGGGCCAACGTCCTGACTTTC

len: 15
abundance: NA
v_gene: TRBV6-6
d_gene: NA
j_gene: TRBJ1-1
CDR3aa: CASSSSRGRGTEAFF
CDR3nt: TGTGCCAGCAGTTCTTCCAGGGGAAGAGGTACTGAAGCTTTCTTT

len: 15
abundance: few
v_gene: TRBV5-4
d_gene: NA
j_gene: TRBJ1-3
CDR3aa: CASSLDTISGNTIYF
CDR3nt: TGTGCCAGCAGCTTGGACACGATCTCTGGAAACACCATATATTTT

len: 15
abundance: NA
v_gene: TRBV6-5
d_gene: TRBD1
j_gene: TRBJ1-3
CDR3aa: CASRSQGAKGNTIYF
CDR3nt: TGTGCCAGCAGATCACAGGGGGCGAAAGGAAACACCATATATTTT

len: 12
abundance: few
v_gene: TRBV29-1
d_gene: TRBD1
j_gene: TRBJ1-2
CDR3aa: CSVSGQGGGYTF
CDR3nt: TGCAGCGTCTCCGGACAGGGCGGTGGCTACACCTTC

len: 14
abundance: NA
v_gene: TRBV4-2
d_gene: NA
j_gene: TRBJ1-3
CDR3aa: CASSQRGLQNTIYF
CDR3nt: TGTGCCAGCAGCCAAAGAGGACTTCAGAACACCATATATTTT

len: 12
abundance: NA
v_gene: TRBV6-1
d_gene: NA
j_gene: TRBJ2-7
CDR3aa: CASSEPGYKQYF
CDR3nt: TGTGCCAGCAGTGAACCGGGGTACAAGCAGTACTTC

len: 14
abundance: NA
v_gene: TRBV6-1
d_gene: NA
j_gene: TRBJ1-1
CDR3aa: CASSWTPQRTEAFF
CDR3nt: TGTGCCAGCAGTTGGACACCTCAGAGGACTGAAGCTTTCTTT

len: 15
abundance: NA
v_gene: TRBV4-1
d_gene: TRBD1
j_gene: TRBJ1-5
CDR3aa: CASRPGTGANQPQHF
CDR3nt: TGCGCCAGCAGACCCGGGACAGGGGCCAATCAGCCCCAGCATTTT

len: 16
abundance: NA
v_gene: TRBV27
d_gene: TRBD1
j_gene: TRBJ2-7
CDR3aa: CASSLSRDRRSYEQYF
CDR3nt: TGTGCCAGCAGTTTATCTAGGGACAGGAGATCCTACGAGCAGTACTTC